Reported below is one T cell receptor (beta chain). The target of this receptor is not known. Base qualities are not recorded, but no much larger clone differs from it by a single base. The germline V gene (reference sequence) provides CDR1 LNHDA and CDR2 SQIVND. V and J are trimmed by 7 bases and 6 bases, and the gene matches miss 12 bases of the junction. From the cysteine through the phenylalanine, the CDR3 covers 15 amino acids. CDR3 DNA is the only sequence kept; it has 45 bases, read in frame from the first base. This entry comes from a study of blood T cell repertoires in COVID-19 (dated by TCRdb to the early 2020s). At the level of the whole study: The collaborator samples originated in the United States, Italy and Spain and spanned the acute and convalescent phases of COVID-19. The material from the prospective study consisted of cDNA or gDNA derived from T cells, B-cell-depleted T cells, or PBMCs. The dataset comprised deeply sampled blood TCRbeta repertoires from subjects exposed to, actively infected with, or recovered from COVID-19. A freely available public database, intended as a resource for researchers studying the immune response to SARS-CoV-2, is where the repertoires were released. The samples were drawn from two sources: the first 160 participants of the ongoing ImmuneRACE study, and 1,000 to 1,500 subjects contributed by 6 global collaborators. Nearly every sample came with metadata listing a de-identified subject ID, COVID-19 status, age in years and sex. Where available, HLA class I and class II types were taken from metadata supplied by the sample provider and were not determined by assay-based typing.

Whole blood was collected in K2EDTA tubes by collaborating institutions according to the institutions' own protocols. For TCRbeta analysis, collaborator samples were shipped as frozen whole blood, as isolated PBMCs, or as DNA extracted from either sample type. TCRbeta CDR3 regions were amplified from genomic DNA using the immunoSEQ Assay, a bias-controlled multiplex PCR. Turning to the authors' computational methods: Nucleated cell counts per sample were estimated from amplification of reference gene primers within the assay. Sequence reads were collapsed and filtered to measure the absolute abundance of every unique TCRbeta CDR3 rearrangement. For each sample, productive Simpson clonality was calculated by taking the square root of Simpson's diversity index across productive rearrangements. In its TCRdb copy, this immuneACCESS table keeps in-frame sequences only and misses some clones. Where compared with another copy, unresolved V genes explain less than half of these, and the others have no known cause. That table is the source of V, J and clone size, and D and trimming were worked out from the DNA. The sample table records a few hundred thousand clones; under 90% of these occur just once. The ten top clones hold around 20% of the sample.

Results and caveats for the whole study, not just this receptor: The amount of clinical and demographic metadata varied by source and participant and was provided uncurated.

The chain was built from TRBV19 and TRBJ1-1, with 9 bases in between that match TRBD1. This clonotype originated in a man aged 25 to 40 with active or convalescent COVID-19. Sequenced: peripheral blood. Read as DNA, the sequence is TGTGCCAGTACCCACCTCGGGACAGGGTACGCTGAAGCTTTCTTT. This is translated as CASTHLGTGYAEAFF. The full variable domain, with segments outside the CDR3 supplied by the reference TRBV19 and TRBJ1-1 proteins, appears as DGGITQSPKYLFRKEGQNVTLSCEQNLNHDAMYWYRQDPGQGLRLIYYSQIVNDFQKGDIAEGYSVSREKKESFPLTVTSAQKNPTAFYLCASTHLGTGYAEAFFGQGTRLTVV.